The entry below gives a single TCR beta chain sequence along with its context. This entry is derived from a study of identical twins. Healthy Caucasians alone served as donors. TCRdb redid the calling of the 5' RACE reads with MiXCR, one entry per CDR3 protein. The table lists 460,000 or so distinct CDR3 sequences, 14% of them singletons, with about 0.52% in the top ten. The same sample was also studied in work on yellow fever vaccine responses in identical twins.

The receptor was derived from a woman younger than 30 in good health. The sequenced sample consisted of CD4+ T cells sorted from blood.

The CDR3 coding sequence is TGTGCCAGCAGTTACTCGAAGGACGGCTTCTATGGCTACACCTTC. As protein: CASSYSKDGFYGYTF. The rearrangement uses TRBV6-2 or TRBV6-3 and TRBJ1-2; D is uncertain. The CDR3 runs to 15 residues. V was pared by 0 bases and J by 4 bases, with 12 bases between. Germline V gives CDR1 MNHEY, CDR2 SVGEGT.